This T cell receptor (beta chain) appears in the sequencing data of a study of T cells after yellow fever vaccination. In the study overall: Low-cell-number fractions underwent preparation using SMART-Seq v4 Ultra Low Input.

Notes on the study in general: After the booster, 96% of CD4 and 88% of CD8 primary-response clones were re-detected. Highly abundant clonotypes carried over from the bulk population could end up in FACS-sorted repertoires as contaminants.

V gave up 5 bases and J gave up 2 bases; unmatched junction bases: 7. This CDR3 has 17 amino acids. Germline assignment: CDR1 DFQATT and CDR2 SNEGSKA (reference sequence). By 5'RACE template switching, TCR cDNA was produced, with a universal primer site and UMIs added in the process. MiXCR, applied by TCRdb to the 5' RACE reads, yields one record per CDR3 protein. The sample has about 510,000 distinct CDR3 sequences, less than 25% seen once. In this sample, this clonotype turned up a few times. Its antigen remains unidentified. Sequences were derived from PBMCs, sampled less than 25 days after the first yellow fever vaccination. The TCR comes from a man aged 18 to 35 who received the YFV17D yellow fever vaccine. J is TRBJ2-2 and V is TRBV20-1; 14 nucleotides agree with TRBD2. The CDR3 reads CSASPGLAGGNTGELFF. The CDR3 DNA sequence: TGCAGTGCTTCTCCTGGACTAGCGGGGGGCAACACCGGGGAGCTGTTTTTT.